This is a list of T cell receptor beta chains from one sample in a study of CD8 T cells in ankylosing spondylitis. TCRdb re-called the 5' RACE reads through MiXCR, storing one row per CDR3 protein. This sample has about 340,000 distinct CDR3 sequences, with 20% to 25% found just once. The sequenced sample consisted of blood, either unsorted or a sorted T cell fraction (not recorded which). These receptors originate from a male donor with ankylosing spondylitis or in good health (not recorded which). Both conserved end residues are part of each CDR3. A D gene is named only where the DNA matches it firmly. Part of the rows lack a size; the others show once, few, many or a class for expanded clones.

d_call j_call v_call clone_size cdr3_nt cdr3_aa
TRBD1 TRBJ2-6 TRBV18 NA TGTGCCAGCTCAGCGGACAGGGCCTCTGGGGCCAACGTCCTGACTTTC CASSADRASGANVLTF
NA TRBJ2-6 TRBV7-3 few TGTGCCAGCAGCTCAAGCGACTCTGGGGCCAACGTCCTGACTTTC CASSSSDSGANVLTF
NA TRBJ2-1 TRBV4-1 NA TGCGCCAGCAGCGGAGACCTTAACCCTTCCTACAATGAGCAGTTCTTC CASSGDLNPSYNEQFF
TRBD1 TRBJ1-4 TRBV2 NA TGTGCCAGCAGAGAGAGACAGGGTTGGAAACTGTTTTTT CASRERQGWKLFF
TRBD2 TRBJ2-1 TRBV2 few TGTGCCAGCAGTGCGGGTAGCGGGGTCTTTCGAGGGGAGCAGTTCTTC CASSAGSGVFRGEQFF
NA TRBJ2-2 TRBV4-1 NA TGCGCCAGCAGCCGTTCGTTGGAAGCGAACACCGGGGAGCTGTTTTTT CASSRSLEANTGELFF
TRBD1 TRBJ2-7 TRBV28 NA TGTGCCAGCAGTTGGGGTGACAGGGGGCGTTTCCACGAGCAGTACTTC CASSWGDRGRFHEQYF
NA TRBJ2-3 TRBV6-5 NA TGTGCCAGCAGTTACTGGGGGCCCGGGTACTCTAGCACAGATACGCAGTATTTT CASSYWGPGYSSTDTQYF
NA TRBJ2-3 TRBV11-2 NA TGTGCCAGCAGCTCCCCCGCGGCGGCAGGGGAGCAGTATTTT CASSSPAAAGEQYF
NA TRBJ2-7 TRBV7-5 few NA CISVSEAPECYEQYF
NA TRBJ2-2 TRBV27 few TGTGCCAGCAGTCCTAACCCATCAGGGGGGGTCACCGGGGAGCTGTTTTTT CASSPNPSGGVTGELFF
NA TRBJ2-7 TRBV2 few TGTGCCAGCAGTGAAGCGCCGGGCAACTCCTACGAGCAGTACTTC CASSEAPGNSYEQYF
NA TRBJ2-1 TRBV20-1 NA TGCAGTGCTAGAGGAATATGGCCTGAAATTTACAATGAGCAGTTCTTC CSARGIWPEIYNEQFF
NA TRBJ2-7 TRBV28 NA TGTGCCAGCAGGGGCCGGGACGGACCCTTTTACGAGCAGTACTTC CASRGRDGPFYEQYF
NA TRBJ2-5 TRBV6-1 few TGTGCCAGCAGGGGCTTGGGCGGACCTGCGGAGACCCAGTACTTC CASRGLGGPAETQYF
TRBD1 TRBJ2-2 TRBV29-1 few TGCAGCGTTGATGGGACAGGAGAAACCGGGGAGCTGTTTTTT CSVDGTGETGELFF
NA TRBJ1-2 TRBV20-1 NA TGCAGTGCTTCTCCCTGGGGCGGCATTAACTATGGCTACACCTTC CSASPWGGINYGYTF
TRBD2 TRBJ2-4 TRBV6-1 few TGTGCCAGCAGAGCAGGACTAGCGGGGGGGCTGTACATTCAGTACTTC CASRAGLAGGLYIQYF
NA TRBJ2-7 TRBV7-9 few TGTGCCAGCAGCCCTAGTGGGACCCAGTCCTCCTACGAGCAGTACTTC CASSPSGTQSSYEQYF
NA TRBJ2-3 TRBV6-4 NA TGTGCCAGCAGTGACGGCGGCTCTAGCACAGATACGCAGTATTTT CASSDGGSSTDTQYF
NA TRBJ2-5 TRBV3-1 NA TGTGCCAGCAGCCATAGCGATAGAGCGGAGTACCAAGAGACCCAGTACTTC CASSHSDRAEYQETQYF
NA TRBJ2-5 TRBV11-2 NA TGTGCCAGCAGCCCTCCCACGGGGCTGGGGGAGACCCAGTACTTC CASSPPTGLGETQYF
NA TRBJ2-7 TRBV5-1 few TGCGCCAGCAGCCTCCGGGACAAGTCCCTGGACGAGCAGTACTTC CASSLRDKSLDEQYF
NA TRBJ2-1 TRBV11-3 few TGTGCCAGCAGCTTCGGTTTTGTCCCCTACTACAATGAGCAGTTCTTC CASSFGFVPYYNEQFF
TRBD2 TRBJ2-5 TRBV3-1 few TGTGCCAGCAGCCAAGGGGAGGGGCTCGGGGAGACCCAGTACTTC CASSQGEGLGETQYF
TRBD1 TRBJ2-4 TRBV4-1 many TGCGCCAGCAGCCACGACAGGGGAATGGACATTCAGTACTTC CASSHDRGMDIQYF
TRBD1 TRBJ1-1 TRBV19 NA TGTGCCAGTAGTATCCCAGGGGGTAACACTGAAGCTTTCTTT CASSIPGGNTEAFF
NA TRBJ2-5 TRBV20-1 NA TGCAGTGCCCTTTCGGCAGGGAGGAGTGAGACCCAGTACTTC CSALSAGRSETQYF